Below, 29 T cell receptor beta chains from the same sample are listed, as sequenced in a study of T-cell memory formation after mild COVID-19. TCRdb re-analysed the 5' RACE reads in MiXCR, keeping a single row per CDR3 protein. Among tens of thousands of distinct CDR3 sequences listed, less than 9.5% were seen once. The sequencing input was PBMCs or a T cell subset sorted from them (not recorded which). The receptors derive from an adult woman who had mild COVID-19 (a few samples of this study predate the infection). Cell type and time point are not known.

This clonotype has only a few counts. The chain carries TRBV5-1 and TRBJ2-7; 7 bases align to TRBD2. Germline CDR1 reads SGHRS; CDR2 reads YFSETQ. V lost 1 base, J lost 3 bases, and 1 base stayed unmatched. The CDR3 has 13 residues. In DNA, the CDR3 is TGCGCCAGCAGCTTGCGGGGGGACTACGAGCAGTACTTC. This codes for CASSLRGDYEQYF.

In nucleotides, the CDR3 is TGTGCCAGCAGCCAAGATTTGGTGAACACTGAAGCTTTCTTT. Protein product: CASSQDLVNTEAFF. The V and J genes are TRBV4-2 and TRBJ1-1; D remains ambiguous. This CDR3 region has 14 residues. V was shortened by 0 bases and J by 0 bases, with 5 bases between the two germline ends. The germline V gene has CDR1 LGHNA and CDR2 YNFKEQ.

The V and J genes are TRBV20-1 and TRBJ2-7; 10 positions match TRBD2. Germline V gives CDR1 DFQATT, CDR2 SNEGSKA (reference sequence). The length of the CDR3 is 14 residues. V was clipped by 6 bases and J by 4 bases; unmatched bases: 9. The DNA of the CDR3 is TGCAGTGCAGACCGGACTAGCGGAACTTACGAGCAGTACTTC. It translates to CSADRTSGTYEQYF.

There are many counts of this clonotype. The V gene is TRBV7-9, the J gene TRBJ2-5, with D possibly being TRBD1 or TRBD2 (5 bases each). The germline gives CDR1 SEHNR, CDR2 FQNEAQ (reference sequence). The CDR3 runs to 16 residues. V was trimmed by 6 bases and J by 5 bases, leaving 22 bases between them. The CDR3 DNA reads TGTGCCAGCAGGCCAACCTTTTCCAGGGAGTGGGAGACCCAGTACTTC. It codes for CASRPTFSREWETQYF.

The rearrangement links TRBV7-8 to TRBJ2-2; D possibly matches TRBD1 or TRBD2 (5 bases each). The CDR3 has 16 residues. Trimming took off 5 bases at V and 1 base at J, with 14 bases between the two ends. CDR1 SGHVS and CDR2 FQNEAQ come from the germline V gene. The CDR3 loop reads CASSVGDARNTGELFF. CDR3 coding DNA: TGTGCCAGCAGCGTAGGGGACGCAAGGAACACCGGGGAGCTGTTTTTT.

This chain's CDR3 is CATSERQGIEETQYF. The DNA for the CDR3 is TGTGCCACCAGTGAACGGCAGGGCATCGAGGAGACCCAGTACTTC. The V call is TRBV24-1, the J call TRBJ2-5; tentative D call: TRBD1 (5 bases). Trimming shortened V by 4 bases and J by 5 bases, and 16 bases separated the two germline ends. The CDR3 sequence is 15 residues long. Germline CDR1 KGHDR, CDR2 SFDVKD.

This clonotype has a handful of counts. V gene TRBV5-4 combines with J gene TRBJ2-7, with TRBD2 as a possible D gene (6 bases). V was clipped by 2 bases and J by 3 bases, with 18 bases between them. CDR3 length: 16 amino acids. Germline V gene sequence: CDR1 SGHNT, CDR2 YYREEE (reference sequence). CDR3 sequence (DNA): TGTGCCAGCAGCTTTCGGGACTCCCGTAGGGGCTACGAGCAGTACTTC. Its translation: CASSFRDSRRGYEQYF.

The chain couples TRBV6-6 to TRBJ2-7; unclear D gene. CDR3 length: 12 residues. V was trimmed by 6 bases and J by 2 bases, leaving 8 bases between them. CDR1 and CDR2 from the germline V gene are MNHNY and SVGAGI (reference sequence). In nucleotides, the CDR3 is TGTGCCAGCAGCCCCACAGCCTACGAGCAGTACTTC. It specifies CASSPTAYEQYF.

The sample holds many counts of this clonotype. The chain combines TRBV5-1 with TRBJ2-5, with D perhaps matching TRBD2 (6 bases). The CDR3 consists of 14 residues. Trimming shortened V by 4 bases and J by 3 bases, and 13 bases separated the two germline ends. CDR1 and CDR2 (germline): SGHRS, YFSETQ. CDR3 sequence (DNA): TGCGCCAGCAGCCCCGGCGGGAACGAAGAGACCCAGTACTTC. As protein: CASSPGGNEETQYF. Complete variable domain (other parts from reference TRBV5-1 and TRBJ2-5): KAGVTQTPRYLIKTRGQQVTLSCSPISGHRSVSWYQQTPGQGLQFLFEYFSETQRNKGNFPGRFSGRQFSNSRSEMNVSTLELGDSALYLCASSPGGNEETQYFGPGTRLLVL.

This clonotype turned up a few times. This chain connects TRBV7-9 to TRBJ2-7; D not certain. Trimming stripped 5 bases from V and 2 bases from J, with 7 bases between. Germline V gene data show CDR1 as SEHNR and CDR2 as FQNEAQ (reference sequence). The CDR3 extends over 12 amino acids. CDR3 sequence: CASSPTPYEQYF. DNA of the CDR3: TGTGCCAGCAGCCCAACTCCCTACGAGCAGTACTTC. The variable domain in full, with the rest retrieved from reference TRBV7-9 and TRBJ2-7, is DTGVSQNPRHKITKRGQNVTFRCDPISEHNRLYWYRQTLGQGPEFLTYFQNEAQLEKSRLLSDRFSAERPKGSFSTLEIQRTEQGDSAMYLCASSPTPYEQYFGPGTRLTVT.

The CDR3 spells CASSLTGLVRGTGELFF. The CDR3 DNA reads as TGTGCCAGCAGTTTAACAGGACTAGTCAGAGGGACCGGGGAGCTGTTTTTT. The chain combines TRBV11-2 with TRBJ2-2; 7 positions match TRBD2. The trim removed 6 bases at V and 5 bases at J, leaving 15 bases unmatched. Per the germline V gene, CDR1 is SGHAT and CDR2 is FQNNGV. This CDR3 is 17 amino acids long.

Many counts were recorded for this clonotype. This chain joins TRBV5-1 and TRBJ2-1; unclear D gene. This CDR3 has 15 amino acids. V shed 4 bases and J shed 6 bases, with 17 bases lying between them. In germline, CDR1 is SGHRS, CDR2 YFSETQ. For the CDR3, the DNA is TGCGCCAGCAGCCCCCAGTCAGAGGTGGGCAATGAGCAGTTCTTC. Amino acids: CASSPQSEVGNEQFF.

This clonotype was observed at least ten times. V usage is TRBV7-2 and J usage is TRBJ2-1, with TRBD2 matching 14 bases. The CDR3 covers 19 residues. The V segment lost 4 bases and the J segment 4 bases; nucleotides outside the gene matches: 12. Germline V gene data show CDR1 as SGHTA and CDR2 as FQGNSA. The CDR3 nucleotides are TGTGCCAGCAGCTCCCGGGCGACTAGCGGGAGGGCCTTGTACAATGAGCAGTTCTTC. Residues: CASSSRATSGRALYNEQFF. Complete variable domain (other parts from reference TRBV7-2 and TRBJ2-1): GAGVSQSPSNKVTEKGKDVELRCDPISGHTALYWYRQSLGQGLEFLIYFQGNSAPDKSGLPSDRFSAERTGGSVSTLTIQRTQQEDSAVYLCASSSRATSGRALYNEQFFGPGTRLTVL.

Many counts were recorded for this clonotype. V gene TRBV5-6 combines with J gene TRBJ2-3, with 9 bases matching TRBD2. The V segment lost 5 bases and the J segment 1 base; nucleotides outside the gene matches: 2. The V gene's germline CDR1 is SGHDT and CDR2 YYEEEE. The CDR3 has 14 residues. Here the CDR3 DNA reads TGTGCCAGCAGTCCTAGCGGGGGCACAGATACGCAGTATTTT. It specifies CASSPSGGTDTQYF.

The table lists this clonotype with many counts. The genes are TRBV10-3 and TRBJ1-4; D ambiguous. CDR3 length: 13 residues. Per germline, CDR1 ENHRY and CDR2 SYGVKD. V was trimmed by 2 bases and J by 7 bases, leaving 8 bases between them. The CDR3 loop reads CAISEPRREKLFF. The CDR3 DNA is TGTGCCATCAGTGAGCCGAGGCGTGAAAAACTGTTTTTT.

The CDR3 loop is CASSYSAGYGYTF. The CDR3 nucleotides read TGTGCCAGCAGTTACTCAGCCGGGTACGGCTACACCTTC. V usage is TRBV6-5 and J usage is TRBJ1-2; D is unclear. CDR3 length: 13 amino acids. V lost 0 bases and J lost 8, with 10 bases in between. CDR1 is MNHEY and CDR2 is SVGAGI in the germline V gene.

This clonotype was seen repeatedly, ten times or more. CDR3 region: CASSLSPLAGGRNEQFF. CDR3 nucleotide sequence: TGCGCCAGCAGCTTGTCCCCGCTAGCGGGGGGGCGCAATGAGCAGTTCTTC. The chain has TRBV5-1 and TRBJ2-1, with 12 bases aligning to TRBD2. V lost 1 base to trimming and J lost 6 bases; unmatched junction nucleotides: 8. The CDR3 runs to 17 residues. The germline V gene has CDR1 SGHRS and CDR2 YFSETQ.

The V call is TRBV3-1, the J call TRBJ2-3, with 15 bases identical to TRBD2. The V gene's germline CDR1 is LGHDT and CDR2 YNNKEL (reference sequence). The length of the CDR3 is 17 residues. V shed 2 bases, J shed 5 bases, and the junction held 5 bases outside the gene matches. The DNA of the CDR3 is TGTGCCAGCAGCCAACCAAGGACTAGCGGGAGGGGAGATACGCAGTATTTT. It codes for CASSQPRTSGRGDTQYF.

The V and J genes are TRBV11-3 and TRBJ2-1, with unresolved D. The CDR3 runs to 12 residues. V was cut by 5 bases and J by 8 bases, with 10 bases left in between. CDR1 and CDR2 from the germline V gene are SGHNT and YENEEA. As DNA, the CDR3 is TGTGCCAGCAGCCAATTAACGGATGAGCAGTTCTTC. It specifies CASSQLTDEQFF.

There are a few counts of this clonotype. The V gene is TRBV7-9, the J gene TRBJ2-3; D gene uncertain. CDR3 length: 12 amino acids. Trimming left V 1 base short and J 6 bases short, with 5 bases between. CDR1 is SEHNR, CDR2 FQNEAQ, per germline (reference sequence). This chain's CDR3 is CASSLVGDTQYF. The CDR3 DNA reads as TGTGCCAGCAGCTTAGTTGGCGATACGCAGTATTTT.

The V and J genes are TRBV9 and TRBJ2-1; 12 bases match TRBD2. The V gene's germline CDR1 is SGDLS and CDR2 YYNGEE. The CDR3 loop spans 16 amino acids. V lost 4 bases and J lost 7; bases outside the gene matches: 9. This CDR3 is CASSSRTSGVRNEQFF. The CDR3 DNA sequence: TGTGCCAGCAGCTCCCGGACTAGCGGGGTTCGGAATGAGCAGTTCTTC.

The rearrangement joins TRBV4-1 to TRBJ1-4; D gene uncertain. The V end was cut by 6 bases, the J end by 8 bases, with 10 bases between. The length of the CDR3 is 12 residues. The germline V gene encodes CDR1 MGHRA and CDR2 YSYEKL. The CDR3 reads CASSPFGEKLFF. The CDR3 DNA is TGCGCCAGCAGTCCTTTTGGAGAAAAACTGTTTTTT.

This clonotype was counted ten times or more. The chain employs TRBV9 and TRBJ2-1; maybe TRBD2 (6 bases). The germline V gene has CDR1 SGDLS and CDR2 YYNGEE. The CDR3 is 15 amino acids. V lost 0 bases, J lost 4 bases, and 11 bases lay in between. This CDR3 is CASSVDTGEYNEQFF. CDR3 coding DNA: TGTGCCAGCAGCGTAGATACGGGAGAATACAATGAGCAGTTCTTC.

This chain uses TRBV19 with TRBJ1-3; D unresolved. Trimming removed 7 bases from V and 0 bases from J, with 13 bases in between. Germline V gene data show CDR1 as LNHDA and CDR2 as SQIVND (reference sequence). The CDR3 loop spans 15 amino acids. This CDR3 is CASTNDGISGNTIYF. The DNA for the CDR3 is TGTGCCAGTACTAACGACGGAATCTCTGGAAACACCATATATTTT.

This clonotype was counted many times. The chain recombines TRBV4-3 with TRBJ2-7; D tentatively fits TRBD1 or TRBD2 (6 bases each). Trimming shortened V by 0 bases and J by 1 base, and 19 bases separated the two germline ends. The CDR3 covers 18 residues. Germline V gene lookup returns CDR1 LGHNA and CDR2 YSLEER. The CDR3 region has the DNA TGCGCCAGCAGCCAAGACCGGGGGCGGCAAACCGCTTCCTACGAGCAGTACTTC. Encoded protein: CASSQDRGRQTASYEQYF.

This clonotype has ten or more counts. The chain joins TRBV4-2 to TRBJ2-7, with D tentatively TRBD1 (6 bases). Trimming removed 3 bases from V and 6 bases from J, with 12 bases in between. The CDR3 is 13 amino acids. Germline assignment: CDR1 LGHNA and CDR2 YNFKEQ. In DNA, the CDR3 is TGTGCCAGCAGCCACAACAGGGATGGCGAGCAGTACTTC. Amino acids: CASSHNRDGEQYF.

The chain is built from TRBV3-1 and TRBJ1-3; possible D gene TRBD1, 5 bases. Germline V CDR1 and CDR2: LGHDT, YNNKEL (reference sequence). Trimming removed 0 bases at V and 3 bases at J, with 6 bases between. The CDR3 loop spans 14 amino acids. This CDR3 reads CASSQEQVGNTIYF. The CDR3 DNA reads TGTGCCAGCAGCCAAGAACAGGTTGGAAACACCATATATTTT.

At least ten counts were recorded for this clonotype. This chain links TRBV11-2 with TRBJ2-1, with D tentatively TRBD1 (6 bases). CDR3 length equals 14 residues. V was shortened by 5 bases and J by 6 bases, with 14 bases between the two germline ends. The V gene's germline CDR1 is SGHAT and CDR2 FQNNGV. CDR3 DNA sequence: TGTGCCAGCAGCGGACCCGGGACAAGCAATGAGCAGTTCTTC. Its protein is CASSGPGTSNEQFF.

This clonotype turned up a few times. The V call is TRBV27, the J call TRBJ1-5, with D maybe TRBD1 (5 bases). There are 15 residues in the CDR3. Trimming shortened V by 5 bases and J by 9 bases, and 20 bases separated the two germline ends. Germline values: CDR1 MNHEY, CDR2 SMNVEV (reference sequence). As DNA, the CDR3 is TGTGCCAGCAGTCTGGACCGCGGGGGTCGGCTGCCCCAGCATTTT. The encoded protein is CASSLDRGGRLPQHF.